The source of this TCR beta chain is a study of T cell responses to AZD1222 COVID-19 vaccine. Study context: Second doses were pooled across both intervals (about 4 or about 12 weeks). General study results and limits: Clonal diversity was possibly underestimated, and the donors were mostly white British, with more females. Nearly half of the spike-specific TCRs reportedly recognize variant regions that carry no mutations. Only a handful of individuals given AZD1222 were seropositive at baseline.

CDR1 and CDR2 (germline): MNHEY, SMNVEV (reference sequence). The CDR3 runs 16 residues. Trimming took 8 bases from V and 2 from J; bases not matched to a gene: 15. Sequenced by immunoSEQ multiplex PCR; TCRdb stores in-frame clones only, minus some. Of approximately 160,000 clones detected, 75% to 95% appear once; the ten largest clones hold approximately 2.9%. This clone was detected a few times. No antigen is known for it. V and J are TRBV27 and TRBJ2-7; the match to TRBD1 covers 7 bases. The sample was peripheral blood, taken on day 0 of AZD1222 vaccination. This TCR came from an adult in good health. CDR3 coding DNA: TGTGCCAGCGGGACCCCAGACAGGGATGCAACCTACGAGCAGTACTTC. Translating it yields CASGTPDRDATYEQYF.